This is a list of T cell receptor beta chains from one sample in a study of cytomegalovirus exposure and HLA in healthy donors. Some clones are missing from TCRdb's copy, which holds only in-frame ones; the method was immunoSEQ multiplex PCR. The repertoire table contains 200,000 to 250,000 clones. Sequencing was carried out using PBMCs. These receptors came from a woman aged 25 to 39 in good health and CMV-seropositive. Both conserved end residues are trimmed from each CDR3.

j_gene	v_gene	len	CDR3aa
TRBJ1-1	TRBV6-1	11	ASSESWNTEAF
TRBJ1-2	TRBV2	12	ASRGSTGTYGYT
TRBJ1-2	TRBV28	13	ASSFSTGGIHGYT
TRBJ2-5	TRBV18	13	ASSPNPGQQETQY
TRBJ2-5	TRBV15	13	ATSRGPSRRETQY
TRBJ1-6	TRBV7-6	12	ASSLGRGASPLH
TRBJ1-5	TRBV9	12	ASSAGQGNQPQH
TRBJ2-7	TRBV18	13	ASSPMTREGGEQY
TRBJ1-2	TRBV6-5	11	ASSYSTGYGYT
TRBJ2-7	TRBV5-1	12	ASTQTSGVYEQY
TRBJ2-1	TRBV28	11	ASIGDLYNEQF
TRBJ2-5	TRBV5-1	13	ASSLTWTQTETQY
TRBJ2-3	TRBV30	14	AWRRTGFGSTDTQY
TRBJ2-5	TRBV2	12	ASGAGGNQETQY
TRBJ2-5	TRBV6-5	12	ASSYSRGQQTQY
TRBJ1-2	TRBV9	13	ASSVFLGGVYGYT
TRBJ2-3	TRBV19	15	ASGGYAGDSFTDTQY
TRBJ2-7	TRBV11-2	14	ASSLVGTSVSHEQY
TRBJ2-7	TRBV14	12	ASSQNQGVYEQY
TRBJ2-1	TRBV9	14	ASSVTGSSSYNEQF
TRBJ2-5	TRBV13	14	ASSHGLAGVQETQY
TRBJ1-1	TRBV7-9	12	ASSDGQGLHEAF
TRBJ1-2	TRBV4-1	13	ASSQAQVTNYGYT
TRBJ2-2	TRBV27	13	ASSLLAANTGELF
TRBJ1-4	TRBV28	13	ASSSTGTNNEKLF
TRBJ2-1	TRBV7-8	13	ASSWLGAEYNEQF
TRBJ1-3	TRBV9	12	ASSGPGQRNTIY
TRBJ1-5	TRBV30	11	AWSVGGIQPQH
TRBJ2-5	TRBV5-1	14	ASSLSTVTFQETQY
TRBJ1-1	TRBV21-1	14	ASSKGSTRGTTEAF
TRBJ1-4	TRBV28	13	ASSPGTGVREKLF
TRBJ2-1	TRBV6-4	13	ASSDSLAGAHEQF
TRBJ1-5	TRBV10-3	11	AISDTGNQPQH
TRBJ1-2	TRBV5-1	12	ASSFGQGADGYT
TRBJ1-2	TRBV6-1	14	ASSALRSHFNYGYT
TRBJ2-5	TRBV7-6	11	ASSQGQQETQY
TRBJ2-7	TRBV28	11	ASRTSVTYEQY
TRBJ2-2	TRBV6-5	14	ASSYSLRLPTGELF
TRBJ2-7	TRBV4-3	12	ASSQAASSYEQY
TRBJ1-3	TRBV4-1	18	ASSQEGGQGIDRTRNTIY
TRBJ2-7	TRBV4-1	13	ASSQEHRGYYEQY
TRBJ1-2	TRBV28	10	ASDRQGDGYT
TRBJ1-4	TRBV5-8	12	ASSTAGAREKLF
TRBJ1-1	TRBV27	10	ASQGSSTEAF
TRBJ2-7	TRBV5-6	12	ASSLWDRGLGQY
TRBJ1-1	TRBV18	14	ASSPAVSALGTEAF
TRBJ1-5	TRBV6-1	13	ASSDSWTEDQPQH
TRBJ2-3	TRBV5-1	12	ASSSQGHTDTQY
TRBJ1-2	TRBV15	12	ATSNTGGDYGYT
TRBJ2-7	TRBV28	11	ASSSGQGYEQY
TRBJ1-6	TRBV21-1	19	ASSKGLTGWYGIGKNSPLH
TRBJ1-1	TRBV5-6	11	ASSPRVNTEAF